This T cell receptor (beta chain) came from a study of blood T cell repertoires in COVID-19. Looking at the study overall: COVID-19 samples, acute and convalescent, were from the United States, Italy and Spain. PBMCs, B-cell-depleted T cells, or T cells provided the cDNA or gDNA that made up the material.

CDR3 length equals 14 residues. V trimming: 7 bases; J trimming: 2 bases; junction bases outside the gene matches: 8. CDR1 is SQVTM and CDR2 is ANQGSEA in the germline V gene. TCRdb keeps only in-frame clones here, not all; method: immunoSEQ multiplex PCR. The sample consists of 85,000 to 100,000 clones, roughly 83% of them appearing once. V gene TRBV29-1 combines with J gene TRBJ1-5, with 7 bases lining up with TRBD1. This TCR derives from a human donor in a cohort sampled during active COVID-19. The sequencing input was peripheral blood. This chain's CDR3 is CSASTGVRNQPQHF. In nucleotides, the CDR3 is TGCAGCGCCTCTACAGGGGTGCGCAATCAGCCCCAGCATTTT.